A selection of T cell receptor beta chains follows, all from one sample in a study of blood T cell repertoires in COVID-19. Sequenced by immunoSEQ multiplex PCR; TCRdb stores in-frame clones only, minus some. In the table there are approximately 390,000 clones, 80% to 90% of which are singletons. The sequenced sample consisted of peripheral blood. The receptors here all came from a woman in her sixties with COVID-19, enrolled during active disease. Each CDR3 is given with its conserved first and last residue. D genes are given only for firm matches. The size field is filled for only some rows; it gives once, few, many or a size class.

NA,TRBJ1-1,TRBV9,NA,TGTGCCAGCAGCCCAAGGACAAACAGGGACACTGAAGCTTTCTTT,CASSPRTNRDTEAFF
TRBD1,TRBJ2-3,TRBV11-2,NA,TGTGCCAGCAGCCCCCTCTGGACAGGGGGCGCAGATACGCAGTATTTT,CASSPLWTGGADTQYF
TRBD1,TRBJ2-7,TRBV3-1/TRBV3-2,NA,TGTGCCAGCAGCCGAAATACCGGGACAGCCTACGAGCAGTACTTC,CASSRNTGTAYEQYF
TRBD1,TRBJ1-3,TRBV6-5,NA,TGTGCCAGCAGCCGGGACAGGGGAAGAGGAAACACCATATATTTT,CASSRDRGRGNTIYF
NA,TRBJ2-3,TRBV7-2,NA,TGTGCCAGCAGCTTAAAGAGTTCAGGGGGGCTTACAGATACGCAGTATTTT,CASSLKSSGGLTDTQYF
TRBD1,TRBJ2-1,TRBV27,NA,TGTGCCAGCAGTTTACCGGGACAGGGGGCGAACAATGAGCAGTTCTTC,CASSLPGQGANNEQFF
TRBD1,TRBJ1-2,TRBV2,NA,TGTGCCAGCAGCCGGGGACAGGGAAAAGGCTACACCTTC,CASSRGQGKGYTF
TRBD2,TRBJ2-5,TRBV25-1,NA,TGTGCCAGCAGCCCCGGGACTAGCGCCTACCAAGAGACCCAGTACTTC,CASSPGTSAYQETQYF
NA,TRBJ1-2,TRBV19,NA,TGTGTTACGTCCCCCACAGCCGTGGGCTACTATGGCTACACCTTC,CVTSPTAVGYYGYTF
NA,TRBJ1-1,TRBV7-9,NA,TGTGCCAGCAGCTTATACGCGGATGTGAACACTGAAGCTTTCTTT,CASSLYADVNTEAFF
TRBD1,TRBJ1-4,TRBV9,NA,TGTGCCAGCAGCGCCGGACAGGGACGCGCTGAAAAACTGTTTTTT,CASSAGQGRAEKLFF
TRBD1,TRBJ2-7,TRBV7-6,NA,TGTGCCAGCAGCTTGGACAGGGGGCAAAGGGGCTCCTACGAGCAGTACTTC,CASSLDRGQRGSYEQYF
TRBD1,TRBJ2-3,TRBV6-5,NA,TGTGCCAGCAGGCCAGGGGGCAGGCTCACAGATACGCAGTATTTT,CASRPGGRLTDTQYF
TRBD1,TRBJ2-1,TRBV12-3/TRBV12-4,NA,TGTGCCAGCAGGACGGGACAGTACAATGAGCAGTTCTTC,CASRTGQYNEQFF
NA,TRBJ2-1,TRBV6-2/TRBV6-3,NA,TGTGCCAGCAGTGCCGCGATGGTATACAATGAGCAGTTCTTC,CASSAAMVYNEQFF
NA,TRBJ2-3,TRBV4-1,NA,TGCGCCAGCAGCCAAGATCGGGGCAGGGGGGGCACAGATACGCAGTATTTT,CASSQDRGRGGTDTQYF
TRBD1,TRBJ1-2,TRBV6-4,NA,TGTGCCAGCAGCCGGGACAGGGGGCCCTATGGCTACACCTTC,CASSRDRGPYGYTF
NA,TRBJ1-4,TRBV2,NA,TGTGCCAGCAGGGACAGACAAACTAATGAAAAACTGTTTTTT,CASRDRQTNEKLFF
TRBD1,TRBJ1-2,TRBV9,NA,TGTGCCAGCAGCGACGGGACAGTTTTTACAGGAGGCTACACCTTC,CASSDGTVFTGGYTF
TRBD1,TRBJ2-3,TRBV18,once,TGTGCCAGCTCACCTGACAGGGTTACAGATACGCAGTATTTT,CASSPDRVTDTQYF
NA,TRBJ1-1,TRBV6-5,NA,TGTGCCAGCAGCTCGGGGGGTAGTGAAGCTTTCTTT,CASSSGGSEAFF
NA,TRBJ1-6,TRBV30,NA,TGTGCCTTAAACGGACAAAATTCACCCCTCCACTTT,CALNGQNSPLHF
NA,TRBJ2-2,TRBV7-2,NA,TGTGCCAGCAGGCAAACAGGTTCCGGGGAGCTGTTTTTT,CASRQTGSGELFF
NA,TRBJ2-1,TRBV7-9,NA,TGTGCCAGCAGCCAGCCCAGGGGAGGGTCCTACAATGAGCAGTTCTTC,CASSQPRGGSYNEQFF
NA,TRBJ2-3,TRBV11-1,NA,TGTGCCAGCAGCTTAGGGCCCAGGGCGACAGATACGCAGTATTTT,CASSLGPRATDTQYF
NA,TRBJ1-6,TRBV6-5,few,TGTGCCAGCAGTTACGGCAGGGTTCATAATTCACCCCTCCACTTT,CASSYGRVHNSPLHF
NA,TRBJ2-2,TRBV15,NA,TGTGCCACCAGCAACAGGGACACGAACACCGGGGAGCTGTTTTTT,CATSNRDTNTGELFF
NA,TRBJ2-5,TRBV6-2/TRBV6-3,NA,TGTGCCAGCAGTTCGCGGGGGCCCCAAGAGACCCAGTACTTC,CASSSRGPQETQYF
TRBD1,TRBJ1-6,TRBV30,NA,TGTGCCTGGACACAGGGGCTCCCGGGTAATTCACCCCTCCACTTT,CAWTQGLPGNSPLHF
NA,TRBJ1-1,TRBV19,NA,TGTGCCAGTAGTATGTCCAAGAACACTGAAGCTTTCTTT,CASSMSKNTEAFF